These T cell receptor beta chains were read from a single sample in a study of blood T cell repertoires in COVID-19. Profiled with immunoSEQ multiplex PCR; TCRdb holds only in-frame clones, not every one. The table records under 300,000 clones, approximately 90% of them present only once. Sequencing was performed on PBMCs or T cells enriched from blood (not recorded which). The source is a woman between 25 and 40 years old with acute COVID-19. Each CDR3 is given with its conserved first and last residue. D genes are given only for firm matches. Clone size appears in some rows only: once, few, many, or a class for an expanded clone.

CDR3aa: CASTLDSESSYEQYF; CDR3nt: TGTGCCAGCACCCTGGACAGCGAAAGCTCCTACGAGCAGTACTTC; abundance: NA; j_gene: TRBJ2-7; v_gene: TRBV2; d_gene: NA
CDR3aa: CASSPGGNTYNEQFF; CDR3nt: TGCGCCAGCAGCCCCGGGGGGAACACCTACAATGAGCAGTTCTTC; abundance: NA; j_gene: TRBJ2-1; v_gene: TRBV5-1; d_gene: TRBD2
CDR3aa: CASSSPRRGNYYEQYF; CDR3nt: TGTGCCAGCAGTTCTCCGAGGCGGGGGAATTACTACGAGCAGTACTTC; abundance: NA; j_gene: TRBJ2-7; v_gene: TRBV28; d_gene: TRBD2
CDR3aa: CSVGWLSRVGTEAFF; CDR3nt: TGCAGCGTTGGATGGCTATCCCGGGTAGGCACTGAAGCTTTCTTT; abundance: NA; j_gene: TRBJ1-1; v_gene: TRBV29-1; d_gene: NA
CDR3aa: CASSLEQANSPLHF; CDR3nt: TGTGCCAGCAGCTTAGAACAGGCAAATTCACCCCTCCACTTT; abundance: NA; j_gene: TRBJ1-6; v_gene: TRBV7-2; d_gene: NA
CDR3aa: CASSQEAGTSYEQYF; CDR3nt: TGCGCCAGCAGCCAAGAGGCAGGGACTTCCTACGAGCAGTACTTC; abundance: NA; j_gene: TRBJ2-7; v_gene: TRBV4-1; d_gene: NA
CDR3aa: CASSQSVHLEAFF; CDR3nt: TGTGCCAGCAGCCAATCCGTACACCTTGAAGCTTTCTTT; abundance: NA; j_gene: TRBJ1-1; v_gene: TRBV14; d_gene: NA
CDR3aa: CASIAAGFTYNEQFF; CDR3nt: TGTGCCAGCATCGCCGCAGGGTTCACCTACAATGAGCAGTTCTTC; abundance: NA; j_gene: TRBJ2-1; v_gene: TRBV6-5; d_gene: NA
CDR3aa: CASSGRQGLPGELFF; CDR3nt: TGTGCCAGCAGCGGGCGACAGGGTCTTCCCGGGGAGCTGTTTTTT; abundance: NA; j_gene: TRBJ2-2; v_gene: TRBV5-6; d_gene: TRBD1
CDR3aa: CASSQREGVAEAFF; CDR3nt: TGTGCCAGCAGCCAAAGGGAGGGAGTCGCTGAAGCTTTCTTT; abundance: NA; j_gene: TRBJ1-1; v_gene: TRBV3-1/TRBV3-2; d_gene: NA
CDR3aa: CASSKGVLAGVRAYNEQFF; CDR3nt: TGTGCCAGCAGCAAAGGGGTACTAGCGGGAGTGAGGGCCTACAATGAGCAGTTCTTC; abundance: NA; j_gene: TRBJ2-1; v_gene: TRBV21-1; d_gene: NA
CDR3aa: CASSPYEAGGKETQYF; CDR3nt: TGTGCCAGCTCACCATATGAGGCAGGGGGGAAAGAGACCCAGTACTTC; abundance: NA; j_gene: TRBJ2-5; v_gene: TRBV18; d_gene: NA
CDR3aa: CASSLAAGNLAKNIQYF; CDR3nt: TGTGCCAGCAGCTTGGCCGCAGGAAACTTAGCCAAAAACATTCAGTACTTC; abundance: NA; j_gene: TRBJ2-4; v_gene: TRBV5-4; d_gene: NA
CDR3aa: CASSPQLNRESPLHF; CDR3nt: TGTGCCAGCAGCCCGCAATTGAACAGGGAGTCACCCCTCCACTTT; abundance: NA; j_gene: TRBJ1-6; v_gene: TRBV3-1/TRBV3-2; d_gene: NA
CDR3aa: CASSPRDNYGYTF; CDR3nt: TGTGCCAGCAGTCCCCGAGATAACTATGGCTACACCTTC; abundance: NA; j_gene: TRBJ1-2; v_gene: TRBV6-5; d_gene: NA
CDR3aa: CASTLAYYDNTEAFF; CDR3nt: TGTGCCAGTACCCTAGCCTATTACGACAACACTGAAGCTTTCTTT; abundance: NA; j_gene: TRBJ1-1; v_gene: TRBV19; d_gene: NA
CDR3aa: CASSQDRSRLGYTF; CDR3nt: TGCGCCAGCAGCCAAGATCGGAGCCGACTTGGCTACACCTTC; abundance: NA; j_gene: TRBJ1-2; v_gene: TRBV4-1; d_gene: NA
CDR3aa: CASSFGSDYEQYF; CDR3nt: TGTGCCAGCAGCTTCGGGTCAGACTACGAGCAGTACTTC; abundance: NA; j_gene: TRBJ2-7; v_gene: TRBV16; d_gene: NA
CDR3aa: CASSLDRGGEQYF; CDR3nt: TGTGCCAGCAGTTTGGACAGGGGTGGCGAGCAGTACTTC; abundance: NA; j_gene: TRBJ2-7; v_gene: TRBV2; d_gene: TRBD1
CDR3aa: CATSRDHGGARQPQHF; CDR3nt: TGTGCCACCAGCAGAGATCACGGGGGGGCAAGGCAGCCCCAGCATTTT; abundance: NA; j_gene: TRBJ1-5; v_gene: TRBV15; d_gene: NA
CDR3aa: CASKRLAGALSYNEQFF; CDR3nt: TGCGCCAGCAAGCGCCTAGCGGGAGCCCTCTCCTACAATGAGCAGTTCTTC; abundance: NA; j_gene: TRBJ2-1; v_gene: TRBV5-1; d_gene: TRBD2
CDR3aa: CASSLGPRDSGGEQYF; CDR3nt: TGCGCCAGCAGCTTGGGCCCCCGGGACAGTGGCGGGGAGCAGTACTTC; abundance: NA; j_gene: TRBJ2-7; v_gene: TRBV5-1; d_gene: TRBD1
CDR3aa: CASSIDKLAGLSAGELFF; CDR3nt: TGTGCCAGTAGTATAGATAAATTGGCAGGGCTAAGCGCCGGGGAGCTGTTTTTT; abundance: NA; j_gene: TRBJ2-2; v_gene: TRBV19; d_gene: NA
CDR3aa: CASSGLAVRGRFYNEQFF; CDR3nt: TGCGCCAGCAGTGGATTGGCGGTTCGGGGAAGGTTCTACAATGAGCAGTTCTTC; abundance: NA; j_gene: TRBJ2-1; v_gene: TRBV10-1; d_gene: NA
CDR3aa: CAISGGRNQPQHF; CDR3nt: TGTGCCATCTCTGGAGGGAGGAATCAGCCCCAGCATTTT; abundance: NA; j_gene: TRBJ1-5; v_gene: TRBV10-3; d_gene: NA
CDR3aa: CASSLPGSNGYTF; CDR3nt: TGTGCCAGCAGTTTACCCGGGTCAAATGGCTACACCTTC; abundance: once; j_gene: TRBJ1-2; v_gene: TRBV12-3/TRBV12-4; d_gene: NA
CDR3aa: CASSYSTADTEAFF; CDR3nt: TGTGCCAGCAGTTATTCAACAGCGGACACTGAAGCTTTCTTT; abundance: NA; j_gene: TRBJ1-1; v_gene: TRBV6-5; d_gene: NA
CDR3aa: CASSEDRGRNSPLHF; CDR3nt: TGTGCCAGCAGTGAGGACAGGGGGCGAAATTCACCCCTCCACTTT; abundance: NA; j_gene: TRBJ1-6; v_gene: TRBV2; d_gene: TRBD1
CDR3aa: CASSPAGLAGRLAKNIQYF; CDR3nt: TGTGCCAGCAGCCCCGCGGGACTAGCGGGCCGCTTAGCCAAAAACATTCAGTACTTC; abundance: NA; j_gene: TRBJ2-4; v_gene: TRBV7-9; d_gene: TRBD2
CDR3aa: CASSLSGTDTQYF; CDR3nt: TGTGCCAGCAGCTTGTCTGGCACAGATACGCAGTATTTT; abundance: once; j_gene: TRBJ2-3; v_gene: TRBV5-4; d_gene: NA
CDR3aa: CATSQIGLGGLSGNEQFF; CDR3nt: TGTGCCACCAGCCAGATCGGTTTAGGGGGATTATCGGGGAATGAGCAGTTCTTC; abundance: NA; j_gene: TRBJ2-1; v_gene: TRBV15; d_gene: NA
CDR3aa: CASSADRFNQPQHF; CDR3nt: TGTGCCAGTAGTGCGGACAGATTCAATCAGCCCCAGCATTTT; abundance: NA; j_gene: TRBJ1-5; v_gene: TRBV19; d_gene: NA
CDR3aa: CASSQVQNTEAFF; CDR3nt: TGCGCCAGCAGCCAAGTTCAGAACACTGAAGCTTTCTTT; abundance: NA; j_gene: TRBJ1-1; v_gene: TRBV4-3; d_gene: NA
CDR3aa: CASSYSGGWDEQYF; CDR3nt: TGTGCCAGCAGTTACTCGGGGGGTTGGGACGAGCAGTACTTC; abundance: NA; j_gene: TRBJ2-7; v_gene: TRBV6-5; d_gene: NA
CDR3aa: CASRWRGEKTDTQYF; CDR3nt: TGTGCCAGCAGATGGCGGGGGGAGAAGACAGATACGCAGTATTTT; abundance: once; j_gene: TRBJ2-3; v_gene: TRBV5-4; d_gene: TRBD2
CDR3aa: CASSRRVRGMNTEAFF; CDR3nt: TGCGCCAGCAGCCGTAGAGTGCGGGGAATGAACACTGAAGCTTTCTTT; abundance: NA; j_gene: TRBJ1-1; v_gene: TRBV5-1; d_gene: NA
CDR3aa: CASSHRTGGYEQYF; CDR3nt: TGCGCCAGCAGCCACCGGACAGGGGGCTACGAGCAGTACTTC; abundance: once; j_gene: TRBJ2-7; v_gene: TRBV4-3; d_gene: TRBD1
CDR3aa: CASSLGRGPSGNTIYF; CDR3nt: TGCGCCAGCAGCTTGGGCAGGGGGCCGTCTGGAAACACCATATATTTT; abundance: NA; j_gene: TRBJ1-3; v_gene: TRBV5-1; d_gene: TRBD1
CDR3aa: CASSLQQNTEAFF; CDR3nt: TGTGCCAGCAGCCTACAGCAGAACACTGAAGCTTTCTTT; abundance: NA; j_gene: TRBJ1-1; v_gene: TRBV7-6; d_gene: NA
CDR3aa: CASSDREAFF; CDR3nt: TGTGCCAGCAGCGACAGGGAAGCTTTCTTT; abundance: NA; j_gene: TRBJ1-1; v_gene: TRBV28; d_gene: NA
CDR3aa: CASSLEAAGEQYF; CDR3nt: TGTGCCAGCAGCTTGGAGGCGGCCGGCGAGCAGTACTTC; abundance: NA; j_gene: TRBJ2-7; v_gene: TRBV5-8; d_gene: NA
CDR3aa: CASSIAGPNTGELFF; CDR3nt: TGTGCCAGTAGTATTGCGGGACCAAACACCGGGGAGCTGTTTTTT; abundance: NA; j_gene: TRBJ2-2; v_gene: TRBV19; d_gene: NA
CDR3aa: CASSFGKVANTGELFF; CDR3nt: TGTGCCAGCAGCTTCGGTAAAGTGGCGAACACCGGGGAGCTGTTTTTT; abundance: NA; j_gene: TRBJ2-2; v_gene: TRBV11-2; d_gene: NA
CDR3aa: CASSLAGGYTGELFF; CDR3nt: TGTGCCAGCAGCTTAGCGGGGGGGTACACCGGGGAGCTGTTTTTT; abundance: NA; j_gene: TRBJ2-2; v_gene: TRBV7-3; d_gene: TRBD2
CDR3aa: CASSLLRHSGSLSEQYF; CDR3nt: TGTGCCAGCAGCCTCCTCCGACATAGCGGGAGTCTTTCCGAGCAGTACTTC; abundance: NA; j_gene: TRBJ2-7; v_gene: TRBV5-5; d_gene: TRBD2
CDR3aa: CASSISRDRGEINSPLHF; CDR3nt: TGTGCCAGTAGTATAAGTCGGGACAGGGGAGAAATTAATTCACCCCTCCACTTT; abundance: NA; j_gene: TRBJ1-6; v_gene: TRBV19; d_gene: TRBD1
CDR3aa: CASSFGGSVAGELFF; CDR3nt: TGTGCCAGCAGCTTCGGGGGTTCGGTTGCCGGGGAGCTGTTTTTT; abundance: NA; j_gene: TRBJ2-2; v_gene: TRBV5-4; d_gene: NA
CDR3aa: CASSAGGETGQQFF; CDR3nt: TGCGCCAGCAGCGCCGGGGGGGAGACAGGCCAGCAGTTCTTC; abundance: NA; j_gene: TRBJ2-1; v_gene: TRBV5-1; d_gene: TRBD2
CDR3aa: CASSHYGSGGGEQFF; CDR3nt: TGTGCCAGCAGCCACTATGGGAGCGGGGGGGGAGAGCAGTTCTTC; abundance: NA; j_gene: TRBJ2-1; v_gene: TRBV3-1/TRBV3-2; d_gene: TRBD2
CDR3aa: CATSDLVRGGAKNIQYF; CDR3nt: TGTGCCACCAGTGATTTGGTCAGAGGGGGAGCCAAAAACATTCAGTACTTC; abundance: NA; j_gene: TRBJ2-4; v_gene: TRBV24-1; d_gene: NA
CDR3aa: CAISDLGNFEAFF; CDR3nt: TGTGCCATCAGTGATCTAGGTAATTTTGAAGCTTTCTTT; abundance: NA; j_gene: TRBJ1-1; v_gene: TRBV10-3; d_gene: NA
CDR3aa: CASSYTAGGELFF; CDR3nt: TGTGCCAGCAGTTACACGGCGGGAGGGGAGCTGTTTTTT; abundance: NA; j_gene: TRBJ2-2; v_gene: TRBV6-2/TRBV6-3; d_gene: NA
CDR3aa: CASSPVTGEGYEQYF; CDR3nt: TGTGCCAGCTCACCGGTGACAGGGGAGGGGTACGAGCAGTACTTC; abundance: NA; j_gene: TRBJ2-7; v_gene: TRBV2; d_gene: NA
CDR3aa: CASSRKVIPGTAVSGEQYF; CDR3nt: TGCGCCAGCAGCCGGAAGGTGATTCCCGGGACAGCCGTCTCGGGGGAGCAGTACTTC; abundance: NA; j_gene: TRBJ2-7; v_gene: TRBV4-1; d_gene: TRBD1
CDR3aa: CASRRGSGSYGYTF; CDR3nt: TGTGCCAGCAGGCGTGGCTCGGGAAGCTATGGCTACACCTTC; abundance: NA; j_gene: TRBJ1-2; v_gene: TRBV7-9; d_gene: NA
CDR3aa: CASSQDGGLGEKLFF; CDR3nt: TGCGCCAGCAGCCAAGATGGTGGCCTCGGGGAAAAACTGTTTTTT; abundance: NA; j_gene: TRBJ1-4; v_gene: TRBV4-3; d_gene: NA
CDR3aa: CASKTGTGYGYTF; CDR3nt: TGTGCCAGCAAGACCGGGACAGGGTATGGCTACACCTTC; abundance: NA; j_gene: TRBJ1-2; v_gene: TRBV19; d_gene: TRBD1
CDR3aa: CASSPRQGSTDTQYF; CDR3nt: TGTGCCAGCAGTCCCCGACAGGGGAGCACAGATACGCAGTATTTT; abundance: NA; j_gene: TRBJ2-3; v_gene: TRBV27; d_gene: TRBD1
CDR3aa: CASSAGGSGNQPQHF; CDR3nt: TGTGCCAGCAGCGCGGGGGGGTCGGGGAATCAGCCCCAGCATTTT; abundance: few; j_gene: TRBJ1-5; v_gene: TRBV27; d_gene: NA